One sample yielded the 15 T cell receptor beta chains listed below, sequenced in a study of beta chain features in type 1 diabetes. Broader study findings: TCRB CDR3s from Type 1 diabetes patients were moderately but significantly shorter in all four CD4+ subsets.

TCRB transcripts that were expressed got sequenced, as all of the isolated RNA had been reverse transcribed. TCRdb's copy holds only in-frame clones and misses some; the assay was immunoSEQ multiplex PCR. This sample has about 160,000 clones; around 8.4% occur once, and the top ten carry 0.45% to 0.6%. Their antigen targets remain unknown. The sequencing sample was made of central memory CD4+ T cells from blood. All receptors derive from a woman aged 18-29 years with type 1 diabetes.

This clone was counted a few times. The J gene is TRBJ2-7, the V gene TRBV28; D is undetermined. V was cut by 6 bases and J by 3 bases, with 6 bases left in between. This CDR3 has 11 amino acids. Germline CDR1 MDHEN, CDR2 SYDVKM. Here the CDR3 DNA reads TGTGCCAGCAGGGCAGTCTACGAGCAGTACTTC. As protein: CASRAVYEQYF. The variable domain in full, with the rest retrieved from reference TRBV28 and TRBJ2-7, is DVKVTQSSRYLVKRTGEKVFLECVQDMDHENMFWYRQDPGLGLRLIYFSYDVKMKEKGDIPEGYSVSREKKERFSLILESASTNQTSMYLCASRAVYEQYFGPGTRLTVT.

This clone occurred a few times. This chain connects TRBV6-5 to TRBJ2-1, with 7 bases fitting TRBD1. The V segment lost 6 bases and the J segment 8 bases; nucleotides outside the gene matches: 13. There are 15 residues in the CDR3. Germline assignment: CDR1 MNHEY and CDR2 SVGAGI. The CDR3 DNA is TGTGCCAGCAGGCGCACGACAGGGAAGTGGGATGAGCAGTTCTTC. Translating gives CASRRTTGKWDEQFF.

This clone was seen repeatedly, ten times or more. The DNA for the CDR3 is TGTGCCAGCAGCTTAGGCAGTTCTCAAGAGACCCAGTACTTC. Residues: CASSLGSSQETQYF. The rearrangement links TRBV11-2 to TRBJ2-5; D ambiguous. Germline V CDR1 and CDR2: SGHAT, FQNNGV. V was shortened by 1 base and J by 2 bases, with 8 bases between the two germline ends. The CDR3 is 14 residues long.

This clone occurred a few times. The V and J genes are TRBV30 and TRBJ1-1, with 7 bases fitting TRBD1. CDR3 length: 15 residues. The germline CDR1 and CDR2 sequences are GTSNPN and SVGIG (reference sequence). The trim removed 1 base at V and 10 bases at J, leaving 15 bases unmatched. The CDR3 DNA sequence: TGTGCCTGGAGTGGGACCTTAGACAGGGTTTCCCGAGCTTTCTTT. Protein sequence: CAWSGTLDRVSRAFF.

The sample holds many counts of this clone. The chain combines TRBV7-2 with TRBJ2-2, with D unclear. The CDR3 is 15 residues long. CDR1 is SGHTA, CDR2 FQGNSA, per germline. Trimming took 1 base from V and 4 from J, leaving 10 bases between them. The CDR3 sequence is CASSLGVGTTGELFF. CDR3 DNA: TGTGCCAGCAGCTTAGGTGTCGGTACCACCGGGGAGCTGTTTTTT. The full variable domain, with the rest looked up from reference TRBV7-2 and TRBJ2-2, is GAGVSQSPSNKVTEKGKDVELRCDPISGHTALYWYRQSLGQGLEFLIYFQGNSAPDKSGLPSDRFSAERTGGSVSTLTIQRTQQEDSAVYLCASSLGVGTTGELFFGEGSRLTVL.

The CDR3 loop reads CASSLGPGTGEGRQPQHF. CDR3 DNA sequence: TGTGCCAGCAGCTTAGGGCCCGGGACAGGGGAGGGCCGTCAGCCCCAGCATTTT. J is TRBJ1-5 and V is TRBV11-3; 10 nucleotides match TRBD1. The trim removed 1 base at V and 6 bases at J, leaving 12 bases unmatched. This CDR3 has 18 residues. Germline V gives CDR1 SGHNT, CDR2 YENEEA.

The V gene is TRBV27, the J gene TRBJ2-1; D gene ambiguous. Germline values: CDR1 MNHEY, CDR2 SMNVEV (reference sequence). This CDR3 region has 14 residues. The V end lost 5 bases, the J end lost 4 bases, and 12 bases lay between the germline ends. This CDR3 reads CASSPKRAYNEQFF. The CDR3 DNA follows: TGTGCCAGCAGTCCGAAGCGAGCTTACAATGAGCAGTTCTTC.

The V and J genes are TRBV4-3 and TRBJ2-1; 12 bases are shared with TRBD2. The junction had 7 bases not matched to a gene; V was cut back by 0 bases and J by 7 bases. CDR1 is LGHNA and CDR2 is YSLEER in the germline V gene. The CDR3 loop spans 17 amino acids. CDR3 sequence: CASSQDRLAGGQNEQFF. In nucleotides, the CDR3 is TGCGCCAGCAGCCAAGATCGTCTAGCGGGAGGGCAAAATGAGCAGTTCTTC.

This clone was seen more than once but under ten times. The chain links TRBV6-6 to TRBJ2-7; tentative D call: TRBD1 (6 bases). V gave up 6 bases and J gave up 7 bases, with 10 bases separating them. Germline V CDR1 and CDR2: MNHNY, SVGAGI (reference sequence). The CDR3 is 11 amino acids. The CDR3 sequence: CASSLDREQYF. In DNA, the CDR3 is TGTGCCAGCAGCCTTGACAGGGAGCAGTACTTC.

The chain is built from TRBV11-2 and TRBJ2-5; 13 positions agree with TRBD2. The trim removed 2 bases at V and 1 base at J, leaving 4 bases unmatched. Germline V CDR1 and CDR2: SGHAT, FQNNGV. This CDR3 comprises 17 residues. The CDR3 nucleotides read TGTGCCAGCAGCTTAACCCGACTAGCGGGGGGCCAAGAGACCCAGTACTTC. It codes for CASSLTRLAGGQETQYF.

The DNA for the CDR3 is TGTGCCAGCAGGGGGAGGGCCGGCACTGAAGCTTTCTTT. Its translation is CASRGRAGTEAFF. This chain links TRBV7-9 with TRBJ1-1, with no clear D. The CDR3 has 13 residues. The V end lost 6 bases, the J end lost 4 bases, and 12 bases lay between the germline ends. Germline V gene lookup returns CDR1 SEHNR and CDR2 FQNEAQ (reference sequence).

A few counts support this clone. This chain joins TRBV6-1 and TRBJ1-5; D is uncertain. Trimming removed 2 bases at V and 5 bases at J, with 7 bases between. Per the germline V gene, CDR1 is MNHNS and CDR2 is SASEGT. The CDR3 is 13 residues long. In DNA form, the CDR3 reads TGTGCCAGCAGTGAATTTCCAGATCAGCCCCAGCATTTT. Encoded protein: CASSEFPDQPQHF.

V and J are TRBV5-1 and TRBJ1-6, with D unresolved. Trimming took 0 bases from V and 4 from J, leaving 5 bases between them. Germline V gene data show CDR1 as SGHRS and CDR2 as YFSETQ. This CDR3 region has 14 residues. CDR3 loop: CASSLAPYNSPLHF. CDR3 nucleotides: TGCGCCAGCAGCTTGGCTCCTTATAATTCACCCCTCCACTTT.

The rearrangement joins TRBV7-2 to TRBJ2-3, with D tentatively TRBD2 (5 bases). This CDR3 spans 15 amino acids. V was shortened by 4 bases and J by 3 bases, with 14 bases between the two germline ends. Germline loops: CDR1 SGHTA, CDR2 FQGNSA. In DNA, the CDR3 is TGTGCCAGCAGCTGGGAGCGGCTGGGGACAGATACGCAGTATTTT. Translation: CASSWERLGTDTQYF.

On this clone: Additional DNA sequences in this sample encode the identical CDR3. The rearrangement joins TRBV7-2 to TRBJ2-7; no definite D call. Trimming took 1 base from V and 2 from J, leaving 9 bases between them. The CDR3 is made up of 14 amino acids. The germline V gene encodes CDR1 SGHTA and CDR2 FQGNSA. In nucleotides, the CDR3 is TGTGCCAGCAGCTTAGGGCCAGGAACCTACGAGCAGTACTTC. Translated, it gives CASSLGPGTYEQYF.